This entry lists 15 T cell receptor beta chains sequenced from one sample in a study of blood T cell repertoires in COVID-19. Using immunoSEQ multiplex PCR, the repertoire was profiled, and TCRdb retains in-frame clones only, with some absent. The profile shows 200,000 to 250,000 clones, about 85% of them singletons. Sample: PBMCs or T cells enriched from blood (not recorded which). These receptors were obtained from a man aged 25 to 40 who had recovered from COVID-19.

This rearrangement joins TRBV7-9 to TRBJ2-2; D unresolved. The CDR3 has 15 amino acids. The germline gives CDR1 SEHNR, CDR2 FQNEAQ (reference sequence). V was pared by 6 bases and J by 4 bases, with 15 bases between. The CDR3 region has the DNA TGTGCCAGCAGTTCTGGGCAGGCAGTCACCGGGGAGCTGTTTTTT. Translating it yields CASSSGQAVTGELFF.

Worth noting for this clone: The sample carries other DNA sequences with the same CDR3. The CDR3 nucleotides read TGTGCCAGCAGCCAAGCGGGATATGGCTACACCTTC. It is translated as CASSQAGYGYTF. V gene TRBV3-1 (or the pseudogene TRBV3-2) combines with J gene TRBJ1-2; D unclear. Trimming took 1 base from V and 5 from J, leaving 5 bases between them. The CDR3 is made up of 12 amino acids. Germline V gene sequence: CDR1 LGHDT, CDR2 YNNKEL (reference sequence).

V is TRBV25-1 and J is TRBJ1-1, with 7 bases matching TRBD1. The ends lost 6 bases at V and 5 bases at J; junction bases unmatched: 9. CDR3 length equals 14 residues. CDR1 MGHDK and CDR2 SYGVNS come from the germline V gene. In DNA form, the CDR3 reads TGTGCCAGCAGCCCACAGGGGAGAGGAACTGAAGCTTTCTTT. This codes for CASSPQGRGTEAFF.

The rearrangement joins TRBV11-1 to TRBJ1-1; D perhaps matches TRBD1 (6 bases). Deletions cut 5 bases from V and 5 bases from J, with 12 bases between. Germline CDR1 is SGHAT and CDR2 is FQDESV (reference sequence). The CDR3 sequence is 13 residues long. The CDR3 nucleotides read TGTGCCAGCAGCCGACAACAGGGAACTGAAGCTTTCTTT. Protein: CASSRQQGTEAFF.

The chain's CDR3 is CASSQEFRTGSEQYF. CDR3 bases: TGCGCCAGCAGCCAAGAATTCAGGACAGGGTCCGAGCAGTACTTC. This chain links TRBV4-3 with TRBJ2-7, with 8 bases aligning to TRBD1. Looked up from germline, CDR1 is LGHNA and CDR2 is YSLEER. The CDR3 runs 15 residues. V trimming: 0 bases; J trimming: 6 bases; junction bases outside the gene matches: 7.

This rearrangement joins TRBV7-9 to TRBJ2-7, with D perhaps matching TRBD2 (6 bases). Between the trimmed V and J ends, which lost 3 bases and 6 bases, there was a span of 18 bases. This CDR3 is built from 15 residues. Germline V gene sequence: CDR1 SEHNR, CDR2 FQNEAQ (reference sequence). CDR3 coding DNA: TGTGCCAGCAGCTTGTTAGCGGCCCAAGGGTTCGAGCAGTACTTC. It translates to CASSLLAAQGFEQYF.

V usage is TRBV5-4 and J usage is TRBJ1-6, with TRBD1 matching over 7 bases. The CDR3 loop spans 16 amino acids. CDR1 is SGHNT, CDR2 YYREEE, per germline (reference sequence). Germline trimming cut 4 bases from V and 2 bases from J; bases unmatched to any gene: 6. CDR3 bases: TGTGCCAGCAGCCGTGTAGGGACAGCCTATAATTCACCCCTCCACTTT. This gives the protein CASSRVGTAYNSPLHF.

CDR3 in amino acids: CASSLWDRSYGYTF. CDR3 coding DNA: TGTGCCAGCAGTTTATGGGACAGGAGTTATGGCTACACCTTC. This sequence joins TRBV28 and TRBJ1-2, with TRBD1 identical over 7 bases. Germline-derived CDR1 and CDR2 are MDHEN and SYDVKM. Trimming cost V 0 bases and J 5 bases; bases outside gene matches: 3. This CDR3 has 14 residues.

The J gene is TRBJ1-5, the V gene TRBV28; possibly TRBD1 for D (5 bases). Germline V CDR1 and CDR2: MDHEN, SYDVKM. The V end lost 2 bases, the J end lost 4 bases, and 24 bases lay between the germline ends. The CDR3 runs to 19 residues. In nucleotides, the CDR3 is TGTGCCAGCAGTTTAACGGGGGTGCGGGTGAATGCGGCGAATCAGCCCCAGCATTTT. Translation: CASSLTGVRVNAANQPQHF.

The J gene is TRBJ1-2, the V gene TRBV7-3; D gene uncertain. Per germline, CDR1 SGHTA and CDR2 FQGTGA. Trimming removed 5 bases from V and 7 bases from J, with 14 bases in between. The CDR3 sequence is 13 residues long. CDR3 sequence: CASSAGASGGYTF. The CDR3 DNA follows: TGTGCCAGCAGCGCCGGAGCCTCTGGTGGCTACACCTTC.

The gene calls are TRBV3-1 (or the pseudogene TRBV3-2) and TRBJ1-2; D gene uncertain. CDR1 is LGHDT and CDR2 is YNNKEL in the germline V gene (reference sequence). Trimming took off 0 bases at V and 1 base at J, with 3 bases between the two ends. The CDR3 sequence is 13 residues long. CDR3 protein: CASSQDRNYGYTF. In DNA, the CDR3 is TGTGCCAGCAGCCAAGACCGTAACTATGGCTACACCTTC.

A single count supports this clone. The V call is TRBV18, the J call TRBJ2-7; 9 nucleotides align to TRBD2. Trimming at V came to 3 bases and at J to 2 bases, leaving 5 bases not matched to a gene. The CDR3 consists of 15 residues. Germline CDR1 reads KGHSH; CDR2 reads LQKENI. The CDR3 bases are TGTGCCAGCTCACCCGCAAGCGGGGGGACCTACGAGCAGTACTTC. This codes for CASSPASGGTYEQYF.

CDR3 sequence (DNA): TGTGCCAGCAGTTACGGAGCGAGCAATCAGCCCCAGCATTTT. Its protein is CASSYGASNQPQHF. The J gene is TRBJ1-5, the V gene TRBV6-6, with no clear D. CDR3 length: 14 amino acids. In germline, CDR1 is MNHNY, CDR2 SVGAGI (reference sequence). Trimming removed 2 bases from V and 1 base from J, with 6 bases in between.

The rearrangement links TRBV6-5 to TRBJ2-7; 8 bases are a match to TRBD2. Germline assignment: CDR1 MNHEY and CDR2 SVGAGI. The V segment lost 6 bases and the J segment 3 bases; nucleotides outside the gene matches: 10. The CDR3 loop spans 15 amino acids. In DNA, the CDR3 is TGTGCCAGCAGCCGACTATTGAGCGGGGGCTACGAGCAGTACTTC. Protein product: CASSRLLSGGYEQYF.

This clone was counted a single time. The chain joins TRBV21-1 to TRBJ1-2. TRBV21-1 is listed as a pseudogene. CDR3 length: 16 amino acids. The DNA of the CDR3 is TGTGCCAGCAGCACAACCGGGACTACGAGGGGCTATGGCTACACCTTC. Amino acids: CASSTTGTTRGYGYTF.